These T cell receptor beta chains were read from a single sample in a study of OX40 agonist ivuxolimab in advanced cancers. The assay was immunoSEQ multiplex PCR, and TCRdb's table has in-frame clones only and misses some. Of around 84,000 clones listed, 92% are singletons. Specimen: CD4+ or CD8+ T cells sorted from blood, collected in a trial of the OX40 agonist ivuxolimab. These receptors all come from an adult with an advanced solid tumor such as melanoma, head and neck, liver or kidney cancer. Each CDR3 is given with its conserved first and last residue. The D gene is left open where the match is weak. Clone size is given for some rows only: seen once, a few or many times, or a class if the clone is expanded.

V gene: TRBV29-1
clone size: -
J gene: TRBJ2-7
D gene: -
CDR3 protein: CRERCTDSYEQYF
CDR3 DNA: TGCAGGGAGAGATGCACCGACTCCTACGAGCAGTACTTC

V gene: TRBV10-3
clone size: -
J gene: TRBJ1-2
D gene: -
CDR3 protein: CAISESGANYGYTF
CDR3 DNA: TGTGCCATCAGTGAGTCGGGGGCTAACTATGGCTACACCTTC

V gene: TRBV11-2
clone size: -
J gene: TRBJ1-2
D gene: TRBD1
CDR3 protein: CASSVDRGRGYTF
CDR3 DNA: TGTGCCAGCAGCGTGGACAGGGGGCGCGGCTACACCTTC

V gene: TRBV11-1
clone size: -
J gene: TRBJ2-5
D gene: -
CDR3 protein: CASSLVLGLQETQYF
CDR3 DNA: TGTGCCAGCAGCTTAGTGCTGGGACTCCAAGAGACCCAGTACTTC

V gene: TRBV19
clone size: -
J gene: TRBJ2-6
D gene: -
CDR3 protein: CASNPRGANVLTF
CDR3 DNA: TGTGCCAGTAACCCACGAGGGGCCAACGTCCTGACTTTC

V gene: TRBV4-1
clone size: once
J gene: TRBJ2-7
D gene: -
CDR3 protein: CASSQGPPSASYEQYF
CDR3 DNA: TGCGCCAGCAGCCAAGGGCCTCCGTCCGCCTCCTACGAGCAGTACTTC

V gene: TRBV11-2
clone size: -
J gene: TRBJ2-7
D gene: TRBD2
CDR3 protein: CASSFQRGSEQYF
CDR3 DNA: TGTGCCAGCAGCTTTCAGCGGGGATCCGAGCAGTACTTC

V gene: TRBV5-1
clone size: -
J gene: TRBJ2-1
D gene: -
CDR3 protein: CASSQYRDLINNEQFF
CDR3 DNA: TGCGCCAGCAGCCAATACAGGGACCTAATCAACAATGAGCAGTTCTTC

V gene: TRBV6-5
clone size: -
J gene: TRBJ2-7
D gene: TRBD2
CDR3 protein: CASSLLAGASYEQYF
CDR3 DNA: TGTGCCAGCAGTTTACTAGCGGGAGCTTCCTACGAGCAGTACTTC

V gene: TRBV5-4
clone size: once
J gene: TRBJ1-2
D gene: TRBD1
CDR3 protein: CASKPGTGYGYTF
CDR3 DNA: TGTGCCAGCAAACCGGGGACAGGCTATGGCTACACCTTC

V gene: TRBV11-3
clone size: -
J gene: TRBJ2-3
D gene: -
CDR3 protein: CASSGDFTDTQYF
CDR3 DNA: TGTGCCAGCAGCGGGGATTTCACAGATACGCAGTATTTT

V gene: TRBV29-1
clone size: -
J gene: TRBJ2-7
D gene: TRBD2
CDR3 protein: CSAAGTSGNYEQYF
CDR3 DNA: TGCAGCGCCGCCGGGACTAGCGGAAATTACGAGCAGTACTTC

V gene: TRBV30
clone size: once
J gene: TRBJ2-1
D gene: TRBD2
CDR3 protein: CAWSALRTSGSNEQFF
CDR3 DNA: TGTGCCTGGAGTGCCCTTCGGACTAGCGGGTCGAATGAGCAGTTCTTC

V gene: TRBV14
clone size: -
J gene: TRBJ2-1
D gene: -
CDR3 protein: CASSQDPGFNEQFF
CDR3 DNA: TGTGCCAGCAGCCAAGATCCGGGGTTCAATGAGCAGTTCTTC

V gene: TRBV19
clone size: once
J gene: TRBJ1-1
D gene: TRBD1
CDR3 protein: CASRDRGHNEAFF
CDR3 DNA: TGTGCCAGTAGGGACAGGGGGCACAATGAAGCTTTCTTT

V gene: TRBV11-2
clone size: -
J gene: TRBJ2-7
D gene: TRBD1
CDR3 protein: CASSGRQGRGTYEQYF
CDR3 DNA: TGTGCCAGCAGCGGTCGACAGGGCCGAGGGACCTACGAGCAGTACTTC

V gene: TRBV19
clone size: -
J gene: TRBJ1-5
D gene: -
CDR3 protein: CASSIDEESQHF
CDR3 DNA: TGTGCCAGTAGTATCGACGAAGAGTCCCAGCATTTT

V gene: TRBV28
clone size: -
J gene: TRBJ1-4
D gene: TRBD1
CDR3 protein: CASRLPGQGVGGDEKLFF
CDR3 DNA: TGTGCCAGCAGACTCCCGGGACAGGGGGTAGGAGGGGATGAAAAACTGTTTTTT

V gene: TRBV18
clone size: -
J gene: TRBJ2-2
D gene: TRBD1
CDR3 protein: CASSTGQSNTGELFF
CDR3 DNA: TGTGCCAGCTCAACGGGACAGTCGAACACCGGGGAGCTGTTTTTT

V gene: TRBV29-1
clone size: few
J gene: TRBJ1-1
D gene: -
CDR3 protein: CSASQNTEAFF
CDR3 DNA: TGCAGCGCATCACAGAACACTGAAGCTTTCTTT

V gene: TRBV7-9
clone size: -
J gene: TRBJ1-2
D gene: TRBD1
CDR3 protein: CASSSYERQGTAGYTF
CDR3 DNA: TGTGCCAGCAGCTCATATGAAAGACAGGGGACAGCTGGCTACACCTTC

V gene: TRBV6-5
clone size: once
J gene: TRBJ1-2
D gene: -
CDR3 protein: CASSYSRPSLNYGYTF
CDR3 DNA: TGTGCCAGCAGTTACTCGAGACCGAGTCTTAACTATGGCTACACCTTC

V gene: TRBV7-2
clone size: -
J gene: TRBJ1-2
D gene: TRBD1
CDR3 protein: CASSWGTGSNYGYTF
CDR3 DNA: TGTGCCAGCAGCTGGGGGACAGGGAGTAACTATGGCTACACCTTC